This entry lists 29 T cell receptor beta chains sequenced from one sample in a study of blood T cell repertoires in COVID-19. The data were produced by immunoSEQ multiplex PCR, yet TCRdb's version contains in-frame clones alone and is incomplete. The data hold approximately 220,000 clones, with more than 85% observed a single time. Material: peripheral blood. These receptors came from a man aged 35 to 55 with acute or convalescent COVID-19.

This sequence joins TRBV9 and TRBJ1-5; possibly TRBD1 for D (5 bases). The germline gives CDR1 SGDLS, CDR2 YYNGEE. The germline V and J ends were trimmed by 3 bases and 3 bases, with 7 bases remaining between them. There are 13 residues in the CDR3. CDR3 nucleotides: TGTGCCAGCAGCGAGGGGAACAATCAGCCCCAGCATTTT. Translating gives CASSEGNNQPQHF.

This sequence joins TRBV28 and TRBJ1-1, with a tentative D call TRBD1 (6 bases). V was trimmed by 6 bases and J by 1 base, leaving 15 bases between them. This CDR3 is built from 15 residues. Germline V gene sequence: CDR1 MDHEN, CDR2 SYDVKM. CDR3 protein: CASSSPGVGNTEAFF. In nucleotides, the CDR3 is TGTGCCAGCAGCTCTCCAGGGGTGGGGAACACTGAAGCTTTCTTT.

This chain uses TRBV18 with TRBJ2-5, with a possible D match to TRBD2 (5 bases). The length of the CDR3 is 15 residues. Trimming pared 0 bases from V and 4 bases from J, leaving 12 bases between. Per the germline V gene, CDR1 is KGHSH and CDR2 is LQKENI. CDR3 amino acids: CASSPPGGAGETQYF. In DNA form, the CDR3 reads TGTGCCAGCTCACCACCCGGAGGAGCAGGAGAGACCCAGTACTTC.

This rearrangement joins TRBV6-5 to TRBJ1-3; 9 bases match TRBD1. The CDR3 is 15 residues long. V shed 2 bases and J 2 bases; nucleotides not matched to a gene: 1. Germline CDR1 is MNHEY and CDR2 is SVGAGI. In nucleotides, the CDR3 is TGTGCCAGCAGTTACCGGACAGGGGCTGGAAACACCATATATTTT. It specifies CASSYRTGAGNTIYF.

The chain is built from TRBV27 and TRBJ2-7, with TRBD1 identical over 7 bases. J lost 6 bases, V lost 2 bases, and 7 bases had no gene match. This CDR3 comprises 14 residues. Germline loops: CDR1 MNHEY, CDR2 SMNVEV (reference sequence). Here the CDR3 DNA reads TGTGCCAGCAGTTTAGTTGACAGGGATGGCGAGCAGTACTTC. Its protein is CASSLVDRDGEQYF.

The J gene is TRBJ2-5, the V gene TRBV5-1; TRBD2 aligns across 11 bases. The CDR3 spans 16 residues. Per germline, CDR1 SGHRS and CDR2 YFSETQ. With 0 bases clipped from V and 2 bases from J, the junction kept 3 bases outside the gene matches. CDR3: CASSLVTSGGQETQYF. In nucleotides, the CDR3 is TGCGCCAGCAGCTTGGTAACTAGCGGGGGACAAGAGACCCAGTACTTC.

V and J are TRBV18 and TRBJ2-1; D remains unclear. CDR3 length equals 14 residues. The V and J ends lost 2 bases and 8 bases respectively, with 13 bases between them. Per the germline V gene, CDR1 is KGHSH and CDR2 is LQKENI. CDR3 protein: CASSPNWNRDEQFF. The CDR3 nucleotides are TGTGCCAGCTCACCAAACTGGAATCGGGATGAGCAGTTCTTC.

The chain couples TRBV5-4 to TRBJ2-1, with 9 bases aligning to TRBD2. Germline trimming cut 3 bases from V and 7 bases from J; bases unmatched to any gene: 8. The CDR3 has 15 residues. Germline-derived CDR1 and CDR2 are SGHNT and YYREEE (reference sequence). The DNA for the CDR3 is TGTGCCAGCAGCTCCCCGGGACTAGCAGATAATGAGCAGTTCTTC. As protein: CASSSPGLADNEQFF.

J is TRBJ2-3 and V is TRBV10-3; 9 bases align to TRBD1. After removal of 3 bases from V and 5 bases from J, the junction contained 3 bases not matched to a gene. The CDR3 extends over 14 amino acids. CDR1 and CDR2 (germline): ENHRY, SYGVKD. The CDR3 DNA reads as TGTGCCATCAGTGAAATGGACAGGGGAGATACGCAGTATTTT. As protein: CAISEMDRGDTQYF.

The rearrangement links TRBV24-1 to TRBJ1-1; 7 positions agree with TRBD1. The V segment lost 7 bases and the J segment 6 bases; nucleotides outside the gene matches: 7. Germline V gene sequence: CDR1 KGHDR, CDR2 SFDVKD. The CDR3 length is 13 residues. The CDR3 reads CATRDRDSPEAFF. CDR3 coding DNA: TGTGCCACCAGGGACCGGGACAGTCCTGAAGCTTTCTTT.

This chain links TRBV5-1 with TRBJ1-2; D unresolved. CDR1 is SGHRS, CDR2 YFSETQ, per germline. V was shortened by 5 bases and J by 3 bases, with 8 bases between the two germline ends. The CDR3 runs 12 residues. CDR3 region: CASSRQDYGYTF. CDR3 in DNA: TGCGCCAGCAGTAGGCAGGACTATGGCTACACCTTC.

In this sample, this clone turned up once. This chain connects TRBV4-3 to TRBJ2-1; 7 bases match TRBD2. The V segment lost 2 bases and the J segment 6 bases; nucleotides outside the gene matches: 7. CDR1 and CDR2 (germline): LGHNA, YSLEER. The CDR3 totals 15 residues. The CDR3 nucleotides read TGCGCCAGCAGCCAACTTCCGGGAGGAGGCAATGAGCAGTTCTTC. This sequence encodes CASSQLPGGGNEQFF.

This chain links TRBV5-1 with TRBJ2-5; D uncertain. CDR3 size: 15 residues. CDR1 SGHRS and CDR2 YFSETQ come from the germline V gene. V lost 0 bases, J lost 1 base, and 10 bases lay in between. CDR3 in amino acids: CASSLDPGPQETQYF. The DNA of the CDR3 is TGCGCCAGCAGCTTGGACCCAGGTCCCCAAGAGACCCAGTACTTC.

The chain is built from TRBV11-2 and TRBJ2-7; possible D gene TRBD1, 5 bases. Germline-derived CDR1 and CDR2 are SGHAT and FQNNGV. This CDR3 has 15 residues. The ends were cut back, 5 bases at V and 3 bases at J, with 17 bases in the middle. The CDR3 loop is CASSLRARVGYEQYF. The CDR3 DNA reads as TGTGCCAGCAGCCTAAGGGCCAGGGTGGGCTACGAGCAGTACTTC.

This sequence joins TRBV2 and TRBJ1-6, with 10 bases lining up with TRBD1. Germline assignment: CDR1 SNHLY and CDR2 FYNNEI. This CDR3 region has 15 residues. Trimming at V came to 6 bases and at J to 11 bases, leaving 10 bases not matched to a gene. CDR3 in amino acids: CASRGTGAKVAPLHF. CDR3 bases: TGTGCCAGCAGGGGGACAGGGGCGAAAGTGGCACCCCTCCACTTT.

V gene TRBV18 combines with J gene TRBJ2-3, with D maybe TRBD2 (6 bases). Germline loops: CDR1 KGHSH, CDR2 LQKENI. Trimming stripped 6 bases from V and 0 bases from J, with 10 bases between. The CDR3 covers 14 residues. The CDR3 DNA sequence: TGTGCCAGCTCGTTTAGCGGTAGCACAGATACGCAGTATTTT. The encoded protein is CASSFSGSTDTQYF. Looking up the rest from reference TRBV18 and TRBJ2-3 gives the full variable domain: NAGVMQNPRHLVRRRGQEARLRCSPMKGHSHVYWYRQLPEEGLKFMVYLQKENIIDESGMPKERFSAEFPKEGPSILRIQQVVRGDSAAYFCASSFSGSTDTQYFGPGTRLTVL.

The V call is TRBV29-1, the J call TRBJ2-2, with 7 bases lining up with TRBD1. V was clipped by 4 bases and J by 5 bases; unmatched bases: 7. Germline V gives CDR1 SQVTM, CDR2 ANQGSEA. The CDR3 spans 14 residues. CDR3 residues: CSVARQGRTGELFF. The CDR3 DNA follows: TGCAGCGTTGCTAGACAGGGTCGGACCGGGGAGCTGTTTTTT.

This sequence joins TRBV5-1 and TRBJ2-7, with TRBD1 identical over 9 bases. V gave up 4 bases and J gave up 0 bases; unmatched junction bases: 2. The CDR3 runs to 14 residues. Germline V gene lookup returns CDR1 SGHRS and CDR2 YFSETQ. The CDR3 coding sequence is TGCGCCAGCAGCCTGGACAGGGGCTCCTACGAGCAGTACTTC. This gives the protein CASSLDRGSYEQYF.

The chain couples TRBV19 to TRBJ2-5; TRBD1 agrees at 7 bases. The CDR3 runs 13 residues. V was clipped by 5 bases and J by 3 bases; unmatched bases: 3. The germline CDR1 and CDR2 sequences are LNHDA and SQIVND (reference sequence). The CDR3 here is CASSGTVEETQYF. The CDR3 region has the DNA TGTGCCAGTAGTGGGACAGTGGAAGAGACCCAGTACTTC.

J is TRBJ1-1 and V is TRBV20-1; no definite D call. The germline gives CDR1 DFQATT, CDR2 SNEGSKA (reference sequence). This CDR3 is built from 11 residues. V lost 1 base and J lost 8, with 8 bases in between. In DNA, the CDR3 is TGCAGTGCTAGAGTGGCCCGCGAAGCTTTCTTT. Amino acid sequence: CSARVAREAFF.

The chain couples TRBV20-1 to TRBJ1-1; D possibly corresponds to TRBD1 (6 bases). CDR1 is DFQATT and CDR2 is SNEGSKA in the germline V gene (reference sequence). Between the trimmed V and J ends, which lost 3 bases and 2 bases, there was a span of 13 bases. This CDR3 is 14 amino acids long. CDR3: CSASAGTSNTEAFF. The CDR3 region has the DNA TGCAGTGCTAGTGCCGGGACATCTAACACTGAAGCTTTCTTT.

The rearrangement uses TRBV12-3 or TRBV12-4 and TRBJ1-1, with TRBD1 matching 8 bases. The CDR3 loop spans 13 amino acids. The V segment lost 4 bases and the J segment 7 bases; nucleotides outside the gene matches: 5. The CDR3 is CASSWTGRVEAFF. The DNA for the CDR3 is TGTGCCAGCAGTTGGACAGGGAGGGTTGAAGCTTTCTTT.

The V call is TRBV7-3, the J call TRBJ2-6; D is uncertain. This CDR3 has 15 residues. CDR1 and CDR2 (germline): SGHTA, FQGTGA. The V end was cut by 6 bases, the J end by 1 base, with 10 bases between. Written as DNA, the CDR3 is TGTGCCAGCAGTAGCCGGTTATCTGGGGCCAACGTCCTGACTTTC. Translated: CASSSRLSGANVLTF.

The rearrangement joins TRBV19 to TRBJ1-5, with a weak D call TRBD1 (5 bases). CDR3 length: 17 residues. Germline V gene lookup returns CDR1 LNHDA and CDR2 SQIVND (reference sequence). V lost 3 bases and J lost 0, with 15 bases in between. The CDR3 region has the DNA TGTGCCAGTAGTATGTTCGGCTCGCAGGGTAGCAATCAGCCCCAGCATTTT. Its translation is CASSMFGSQGSNQPQHF.

The CDR3 reads CASSEWGGLETQYF. CDR3 sequence (DNA): TGTGCCAGCAGTGAGTGGGGGGGCTTGGAGACCCAGTACTTC. The chain links TRBV6-4 to TRBJ2-5; a weak D match, TRBD2 (7 bases). This CDR3 has 14 residues. The V end was cut by 3 bases, the J end by 5 bases, with 13 bases between. From germline, CDR1 is MRHNA and CDR2 SNTAGT.

The V and J genes are TRBV29-1 and TRBJ2-7; D is uncertain. The ends were cut back, 2 bases at V and 3 bases at J, with 5 bases in the middle. From germline, CDR1 is SQVTM and CDR2 ANQGSEA. The CDR3 has 11 amino acids. The CDR3 reads CSVENGYEQYF. Here the CDR3 DNA reads TGCAGCGTTGAAAACGGCTACGAGCAGTACTTC.

V is TRBV19 and J is TRBJ2-1, with D uncertain. CDR3 length equals 13 residues. In germline, CDR1 is LNHDA, CDR2 SQIVND (reference sequence). Trimming left V 3 bases short and J 8 bases short, with 11 bases between. The CDR3 is CASSMVAMDEQFF. The CDR3 DNA reads TGTGCCAGTAGTATGGTAGCTATGGATGAGCAGTTCTTC.

This chain links TRBV27 with TRBJ2-7, with D possibly being TRBD2 (5 bases). Germline CDR1 MNHEY, CDR2 SMNVEV (reference sequence). This CDR3 has 15 amino acids. The V end was cut by 4 bases, the J end by 6 bases, with 19 bases between. CDR3 nucleotide sequence: TGTGCCAGCAGTTCAAGCGGTTTATACGTGGGCGAGCAGTACTTC. Translated, it gives CASSSSGLYVGEQYF.

The chain links TRBV29-1 to TRBJ2-7; 11 bases align to TRBD1. The CDR3 extends over 14 amino acids. The V gene end was trimmed by 4 bases and the J gene end by 4 bases; junction bases not matched to a gene: 6. The germline gives CDR1 SQVTM, CDR2 ANQGSEA. The DNA for the CDR3 is TGCAGCGTTGGTCCGGGACAGGGGGGGTACGAGCAGTACTTC. This gives the protein CSVGPGQGGYEQYF.